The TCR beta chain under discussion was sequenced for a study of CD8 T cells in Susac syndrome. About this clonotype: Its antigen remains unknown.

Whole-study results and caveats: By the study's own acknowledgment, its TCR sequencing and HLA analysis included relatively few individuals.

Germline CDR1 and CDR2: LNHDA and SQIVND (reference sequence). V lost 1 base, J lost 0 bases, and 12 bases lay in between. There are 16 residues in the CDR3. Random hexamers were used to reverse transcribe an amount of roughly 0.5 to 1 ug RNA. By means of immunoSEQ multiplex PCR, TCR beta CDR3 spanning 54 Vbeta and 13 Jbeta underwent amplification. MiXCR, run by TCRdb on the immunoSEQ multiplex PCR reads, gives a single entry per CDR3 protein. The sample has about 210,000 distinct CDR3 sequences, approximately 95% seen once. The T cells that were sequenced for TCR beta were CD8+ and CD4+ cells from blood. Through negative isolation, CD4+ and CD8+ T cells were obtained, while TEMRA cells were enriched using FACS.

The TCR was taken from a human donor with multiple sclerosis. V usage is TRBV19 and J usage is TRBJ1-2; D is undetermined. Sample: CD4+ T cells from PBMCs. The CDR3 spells CASSIGRNAANYGYTF. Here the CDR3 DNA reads TGTGCCAGTAGTATAGGAAGGAACGCAGCTAACTATGGCTACACCTTC. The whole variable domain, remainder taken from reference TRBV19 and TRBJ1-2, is DGGITQSPKYLFRKEGQNVTLSCEQNLNHDAMYWYRQDPGQGLRLIYYSQIVNDFQKGDIAEGYSVSREKKESFPLTVTSAQKNPTAFYLCASSIGRNAANYGYTFGSGTRLTVV.